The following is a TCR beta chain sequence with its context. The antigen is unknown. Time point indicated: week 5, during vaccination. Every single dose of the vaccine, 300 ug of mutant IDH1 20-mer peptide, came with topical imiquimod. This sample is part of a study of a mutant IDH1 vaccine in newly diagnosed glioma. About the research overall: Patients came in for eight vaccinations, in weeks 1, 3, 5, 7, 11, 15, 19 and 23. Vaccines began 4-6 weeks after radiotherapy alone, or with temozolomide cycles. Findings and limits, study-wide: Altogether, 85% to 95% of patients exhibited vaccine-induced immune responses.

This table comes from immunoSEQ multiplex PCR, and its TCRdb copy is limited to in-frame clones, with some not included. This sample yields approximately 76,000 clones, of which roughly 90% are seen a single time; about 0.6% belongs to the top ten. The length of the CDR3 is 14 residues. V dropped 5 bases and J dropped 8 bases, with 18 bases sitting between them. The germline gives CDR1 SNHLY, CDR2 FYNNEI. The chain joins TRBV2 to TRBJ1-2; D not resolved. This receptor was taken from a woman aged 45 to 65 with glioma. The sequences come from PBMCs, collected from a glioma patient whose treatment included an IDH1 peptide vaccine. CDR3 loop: CASSPEAEAWGYTF. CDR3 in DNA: TGTGCCAGCAGTCCCGAAGCCGAGGCGTGGGGCTACACCTTC.